The present TCR beta chain was sequenced within a study of blood T cell repertoires in COVID-19. Per the original data handling: Reference gene primers were amplified, and this amplification served to estimate nucleated cell counts. Assay: immunoSEQ multiplex PCR; the TCRdb copy retains only in-frame clones and omits some. V and J calls and clone size follow that table, whereas D and trimming were derived from the DNA. The table lists approximately 96,000 clones, 90% of them singletons. This CDR3 has 15 amino acids. The V segment lost 5 bases and the J segment 4 bases; nucleotides outside the gene matches: 9. Germline-derived CDR1 and CDR2 are SGHTA and FQGNSA.

This TCR was recovered from a man in his 60s with acute or convalescent COVID-19. The specimen was peripheral blood. V gene TRBV7-2 combines with J gene TRBJ2-3; 7 nucleotides match TRBD2. CDR3 residues: CASSPRGSRADTQYF. Here the CDR3 DNA reads TGTGCCAGCAGCCCGCGGGGGTCTAGGGCAGATACGCAGTATTTT.